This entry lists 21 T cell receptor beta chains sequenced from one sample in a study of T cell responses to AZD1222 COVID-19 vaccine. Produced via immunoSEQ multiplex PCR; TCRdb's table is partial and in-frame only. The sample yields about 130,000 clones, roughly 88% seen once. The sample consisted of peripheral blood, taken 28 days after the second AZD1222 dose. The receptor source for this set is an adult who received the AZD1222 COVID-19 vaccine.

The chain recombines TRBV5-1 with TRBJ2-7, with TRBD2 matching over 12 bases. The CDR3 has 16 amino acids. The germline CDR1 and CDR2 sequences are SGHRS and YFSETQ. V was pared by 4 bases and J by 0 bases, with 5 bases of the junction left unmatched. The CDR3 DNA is TGCGCCAGCAGCGGGAGGACTAGCGGGGCCTCCTACGAGCAGTACTTC. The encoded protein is CASSGRTSGASYEQYF.

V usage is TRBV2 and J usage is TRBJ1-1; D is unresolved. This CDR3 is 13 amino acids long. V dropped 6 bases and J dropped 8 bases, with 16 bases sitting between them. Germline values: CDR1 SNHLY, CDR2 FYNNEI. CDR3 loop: CASRPEGPGEAFF. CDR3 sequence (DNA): TGTGCCAGCAGACCGGAGGGTCCAGGAGAAGCTTTCTTT.

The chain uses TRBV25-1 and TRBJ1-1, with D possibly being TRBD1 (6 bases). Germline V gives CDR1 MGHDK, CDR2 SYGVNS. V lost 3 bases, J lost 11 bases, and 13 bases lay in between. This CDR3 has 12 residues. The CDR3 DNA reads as TGTGCCAGCAGTGACCTGCTAAGGGGGGCTTTCTTT. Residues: CASSDLLRGAFF.

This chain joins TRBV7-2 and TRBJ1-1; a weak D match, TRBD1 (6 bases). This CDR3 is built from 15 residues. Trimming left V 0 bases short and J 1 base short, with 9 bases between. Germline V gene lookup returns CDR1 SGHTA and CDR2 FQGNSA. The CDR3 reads CASSLAGTSNTEAFF. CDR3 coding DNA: TGTGCCAGCAGCTTAGCCGGGACATCGAACACTGAAGCTTTCTTT. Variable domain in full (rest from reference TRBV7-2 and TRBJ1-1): GAGVSQSPSNKVTEKGKDVELRCDPISGHTALYWYRQSLGQGLEFLIYFQGNSAPDKSGLPSDRFSAERTGGSVSTLTIQRTQQEDSAVYLCASSLAGTSNTEAFFGQGTRLTVV.

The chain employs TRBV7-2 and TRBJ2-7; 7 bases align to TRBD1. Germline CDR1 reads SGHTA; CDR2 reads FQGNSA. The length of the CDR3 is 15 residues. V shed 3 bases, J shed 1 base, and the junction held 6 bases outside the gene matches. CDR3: CASSFGPTGSYEQYF. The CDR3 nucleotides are TGTGCCAGCAGCTTCGGACCGACAGGGTCCTACGAGCAGTACTTC.

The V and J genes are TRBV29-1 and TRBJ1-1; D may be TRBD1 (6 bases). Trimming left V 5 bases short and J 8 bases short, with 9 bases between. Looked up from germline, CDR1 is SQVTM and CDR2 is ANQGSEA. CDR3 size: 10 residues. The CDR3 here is CSVLDREAFF. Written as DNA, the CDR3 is TGCAGCGTTCTCGACAGGGAAGCTTTCTTT.

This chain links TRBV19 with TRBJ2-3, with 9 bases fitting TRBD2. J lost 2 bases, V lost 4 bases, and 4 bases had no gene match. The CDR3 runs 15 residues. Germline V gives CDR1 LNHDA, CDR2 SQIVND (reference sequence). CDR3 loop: CASSTTSGPTDTQYF. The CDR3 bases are TGTGCCAGTAGTACCACTAGCGGGCCCACAGATACGCAGTATTTT.

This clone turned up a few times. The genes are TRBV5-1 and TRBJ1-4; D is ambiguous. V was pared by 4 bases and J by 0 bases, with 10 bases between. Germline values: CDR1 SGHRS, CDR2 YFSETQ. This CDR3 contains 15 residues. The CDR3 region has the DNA TGCGCCAGCAGCCTACGACCCGCAACTAATGAAAAACTGTTTTTT. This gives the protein CASSLRPATNEKLFF.

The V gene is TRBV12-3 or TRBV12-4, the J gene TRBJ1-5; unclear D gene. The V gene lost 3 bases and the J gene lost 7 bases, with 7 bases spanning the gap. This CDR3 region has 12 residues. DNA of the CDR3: TGTGCCAGCAGTTTGAATCTCCAGCCCCAGCATTTT. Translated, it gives CASSLNLQPQHF.

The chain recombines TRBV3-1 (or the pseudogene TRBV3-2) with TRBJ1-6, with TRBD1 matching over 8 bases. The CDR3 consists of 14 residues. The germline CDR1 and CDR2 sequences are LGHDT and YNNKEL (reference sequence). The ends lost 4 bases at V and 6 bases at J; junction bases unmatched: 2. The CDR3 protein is CASSRDRGNSPLHF. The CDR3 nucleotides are TGTGCCAGCAGCCGAGACAGGGGTAATTCACCCCTCCACTTT.

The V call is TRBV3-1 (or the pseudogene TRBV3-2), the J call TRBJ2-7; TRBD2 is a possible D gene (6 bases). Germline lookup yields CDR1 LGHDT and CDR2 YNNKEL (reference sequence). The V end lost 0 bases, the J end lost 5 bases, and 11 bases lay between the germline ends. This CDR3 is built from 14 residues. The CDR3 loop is CASSQDAGFNEQYF. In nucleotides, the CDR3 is TGTGCCAGCAGCCAAGACGCGGGGTTCAACGAGCAGTACTTC.

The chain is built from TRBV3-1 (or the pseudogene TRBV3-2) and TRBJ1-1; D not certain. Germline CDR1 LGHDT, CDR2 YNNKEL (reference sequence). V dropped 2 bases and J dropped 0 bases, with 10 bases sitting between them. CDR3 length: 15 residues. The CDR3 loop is CASSQLTVMNTEAFF. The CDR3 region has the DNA TGTGCCAGCAGCCAACTAACAGTCATGAACACTGAAGCTTTCTTT.

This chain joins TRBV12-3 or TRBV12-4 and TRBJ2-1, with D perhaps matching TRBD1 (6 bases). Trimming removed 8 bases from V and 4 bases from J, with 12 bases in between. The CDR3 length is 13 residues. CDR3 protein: CASGRDTYNEQFF. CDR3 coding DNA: TGTGCCAGCGGCCGGGACACTTACAATGAGCAGTTCTTC.

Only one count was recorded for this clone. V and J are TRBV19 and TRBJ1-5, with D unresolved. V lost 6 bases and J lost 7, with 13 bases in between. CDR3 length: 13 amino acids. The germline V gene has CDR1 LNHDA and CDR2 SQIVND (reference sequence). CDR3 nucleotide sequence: TGTGCCAGTAGAATGGATCGCGACCAGCCCCAGCATTTT. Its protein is CASRMDRDQPQHF.

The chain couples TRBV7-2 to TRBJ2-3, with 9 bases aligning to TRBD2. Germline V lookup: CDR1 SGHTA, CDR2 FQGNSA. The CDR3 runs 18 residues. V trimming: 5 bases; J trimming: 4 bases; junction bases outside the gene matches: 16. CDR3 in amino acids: CASSQPLGTSSEADTQYF. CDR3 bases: TGTGCCAGCAGCCAACCCCTCGGGACTAGCAGTGAAGCAGATACGCAGTATTTT.

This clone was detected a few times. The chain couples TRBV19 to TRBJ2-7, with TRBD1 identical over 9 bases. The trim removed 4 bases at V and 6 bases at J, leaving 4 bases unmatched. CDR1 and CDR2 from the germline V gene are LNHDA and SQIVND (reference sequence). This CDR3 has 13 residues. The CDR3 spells CASSREQGAEQYF. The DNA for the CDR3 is TGTGCCAGTAGTAGAGAACAGGGGGCCGAGCAGTACTTC.

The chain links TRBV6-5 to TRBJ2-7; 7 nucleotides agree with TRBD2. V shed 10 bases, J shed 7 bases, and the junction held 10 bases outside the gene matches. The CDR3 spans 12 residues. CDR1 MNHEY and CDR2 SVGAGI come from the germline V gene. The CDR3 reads CATSVGGREQYF. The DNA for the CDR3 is TGTGCCACCTCTGTGGGGGGGAGGGAGCAGTACTTC.

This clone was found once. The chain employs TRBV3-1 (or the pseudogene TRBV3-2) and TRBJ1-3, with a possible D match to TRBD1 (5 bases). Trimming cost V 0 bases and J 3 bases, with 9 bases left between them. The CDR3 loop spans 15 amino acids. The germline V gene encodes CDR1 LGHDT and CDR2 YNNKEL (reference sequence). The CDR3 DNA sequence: TGTGCCAGCAGCCAAGATGCCGGGGGTGGAAACACCATATATTTT. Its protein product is CASSQDAGGGNTIYF.

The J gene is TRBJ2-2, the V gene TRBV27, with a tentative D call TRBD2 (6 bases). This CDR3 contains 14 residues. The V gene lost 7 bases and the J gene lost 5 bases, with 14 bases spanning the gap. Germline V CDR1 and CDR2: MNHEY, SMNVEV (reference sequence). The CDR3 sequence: CASKARDGTGELFF. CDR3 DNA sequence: TGTGCCAGCAAAGCGCGGGATGGTACCGGGGAGCTGTTTTTT.

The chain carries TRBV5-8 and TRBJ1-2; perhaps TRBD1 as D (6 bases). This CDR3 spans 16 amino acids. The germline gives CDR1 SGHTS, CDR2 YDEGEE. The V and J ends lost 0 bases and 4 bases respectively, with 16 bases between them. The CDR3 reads CASSLDGGGVSYGYTF. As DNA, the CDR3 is TGTGCCAGCAGCTTGGATGGAGGGGGAGTAAGCTATGGCTACACCTTC.

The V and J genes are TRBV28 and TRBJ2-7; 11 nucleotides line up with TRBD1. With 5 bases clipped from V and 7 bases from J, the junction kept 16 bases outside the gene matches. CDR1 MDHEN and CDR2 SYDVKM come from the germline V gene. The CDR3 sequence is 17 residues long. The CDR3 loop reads CASSGGLGQGVREEQYF. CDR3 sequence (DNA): TGTGCCAGCAGTGGGGGCTTGGGACAGGGGGTCCGGGAGGAGCAGTACTTC.